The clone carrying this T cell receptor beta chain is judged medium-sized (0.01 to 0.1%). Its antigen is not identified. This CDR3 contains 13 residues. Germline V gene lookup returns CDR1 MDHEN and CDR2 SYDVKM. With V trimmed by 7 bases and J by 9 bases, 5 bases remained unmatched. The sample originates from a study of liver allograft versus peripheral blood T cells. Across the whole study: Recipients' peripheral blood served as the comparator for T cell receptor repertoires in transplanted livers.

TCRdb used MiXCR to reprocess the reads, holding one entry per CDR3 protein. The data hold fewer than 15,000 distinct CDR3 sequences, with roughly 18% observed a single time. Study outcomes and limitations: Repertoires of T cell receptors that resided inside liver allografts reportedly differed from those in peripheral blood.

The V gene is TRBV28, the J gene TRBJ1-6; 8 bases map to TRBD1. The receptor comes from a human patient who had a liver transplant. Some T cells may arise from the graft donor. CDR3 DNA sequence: TGTGCCAGCACGGACAGGGTAGCTTCACCCCTCCACTTT. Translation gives CASTDRVASPLHF.